This T cell receptor beta chain stems from a study of cytomegalovirus exposure and HLA in healthy donors. Study-wide background: As released early, the data held roughly 85 million unique TCRs from HLA-typed donors. Study-wide findings and caveats: Later work showed greater clonal expansion in HLA-associated TCR beta chains than in equally common others.

The germline V gene has CDR1 SGHTA and CDR2 FQGNSA. The CDR3 is made up of 14 amino acids. V was cut by 4 bases and J by 6 bases, with 16 bases left in between. Donors in the study were healthy people who gave bone marrow. The primer mix had 60 Vbeta and 13 Jbeta primers. In the original processing: It was a later analysis that counted 75 million to 90 million unique TCR beta chains, of which roughly 11 million were shared. Assay used: immunoSEQ multiplex PCR; TCRdb lists only in-frame clones, some missing. That table supplies the V and J calls and clone size; D and trimming were determined from the DNA. The data show 150,000 to 200,000 clones, roughly 80% seen once. Turning to this clone: Its antigen remains unidentified.

The sequence was collected from a human donor in good health. The sample was PBMCs. V gene TRBV7-2 combines with J gene TRBJ2-7, with D perhaps TRBD1 (5 bases). In DNA, the CDR3 is TGTGCCAGCAGCTCGACAGAACGACCAATCGAGCAGTACTTC. Translating it yields CASSSTERPIEQYF.